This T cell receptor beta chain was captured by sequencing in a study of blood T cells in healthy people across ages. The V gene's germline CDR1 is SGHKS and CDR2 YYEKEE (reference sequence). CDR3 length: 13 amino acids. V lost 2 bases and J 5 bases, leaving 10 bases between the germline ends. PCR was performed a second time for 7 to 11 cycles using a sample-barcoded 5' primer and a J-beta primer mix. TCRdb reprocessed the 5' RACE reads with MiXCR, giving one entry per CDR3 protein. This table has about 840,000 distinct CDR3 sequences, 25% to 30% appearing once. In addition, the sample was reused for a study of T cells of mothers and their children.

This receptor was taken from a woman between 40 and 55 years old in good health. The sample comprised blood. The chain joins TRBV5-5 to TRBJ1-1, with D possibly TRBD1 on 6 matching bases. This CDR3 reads CASSFNRETEAFF. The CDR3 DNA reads TGTGCCAGCAGCTTTAACAGGGAAACTGAAGCTTTCTTT.